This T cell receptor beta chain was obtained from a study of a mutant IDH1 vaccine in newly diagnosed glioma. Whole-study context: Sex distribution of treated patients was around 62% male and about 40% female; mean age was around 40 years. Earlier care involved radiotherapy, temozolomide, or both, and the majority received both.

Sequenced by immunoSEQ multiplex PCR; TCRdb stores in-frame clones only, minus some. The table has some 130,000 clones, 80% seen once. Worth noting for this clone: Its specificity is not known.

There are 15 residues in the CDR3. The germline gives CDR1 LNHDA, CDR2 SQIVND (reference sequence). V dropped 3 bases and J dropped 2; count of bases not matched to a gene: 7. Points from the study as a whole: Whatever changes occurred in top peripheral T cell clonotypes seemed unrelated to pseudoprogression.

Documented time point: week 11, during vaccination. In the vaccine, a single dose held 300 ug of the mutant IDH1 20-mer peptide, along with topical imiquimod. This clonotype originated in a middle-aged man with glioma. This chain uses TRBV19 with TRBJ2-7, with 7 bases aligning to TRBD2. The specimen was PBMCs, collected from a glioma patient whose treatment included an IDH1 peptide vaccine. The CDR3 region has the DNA TGTGCCAGTAGTATCAGCGGGGCGGGAACCTACGAGCAGTACTTC. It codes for CASSISGAGTYEQYF.